This entry lists 27 T cell receptor beta chains sequenced from one sample in a study of graft-versus-host responses after intestinal transplantation. The repertoire was sequenced with immunoSEQ multiplex PCR; TCRdb's copy has only in-frame clones and lacks some. The table has 40,000 or so clones, 85% to 90% seen once. Sequenced here: PBMCs, sampled about nine months after transplant. These receptors all stem from a human patient who received an intestinal transplant, so some T cells may come from the graft donor.

The chain combines TRBV5-4 with TRBJ2-7; D assignment may be TRBD1 or TRBD2 (5 bases each). This CDR3 spans 14 amino acids. The V end was cut by 1 base, the J end by 4 bases, with 12 bases between. The germline V gene encodes CDR1 SGHNT and CDR2 YYREEE (reference sequence). The CDR3 sequence is CASSLWGSEYEQYF. The CDR3, as DNA: TGTGCCAGCAGCTTGTGGGGGTCGGAGTACGAGCAGTACTTC.

V gene TRBV29-1 combines with J gene TRBJ2-1; 11 bases are shared with TRBD1. V lost 6 bases to trimming and J lost 7 bases; unmatched junction nucleotides: 5. The CDR3 covers 13 residues. CDR1 SQVTM and CDR2 ANQGSEA come from the germline V gene. The CDR3, as DNA: TGCAGCGTCGATGGACAGGGGGCAAATGAGCAGTTCTTC. Amino acid sequence: CSVDGQGANEQFF.

The chain couples TRBV5-1 to TRBJ1-1; D might be TRBD1 (5 bases). V was pared by 3 bases and J by 4 bases, with 13 bases between. Germline V gives CDR1 SGHRS, CDR2 YFSETQ. The CDR3 totals 14 residues. CDR3 loop: CASSSSGAGTEAFF. The CDR3 region has the DNA TGCGCCAGCAGCTCCTCCGGGGCCGGCACTGAAGCTTTCTTT.

CDR3 nucleotide sequence: TGTGCCAGCAGTGGAGAAAGGGGAAACACCATATATTTT. It codes for CASSGERGNTIYF. J is TRBJ1-3 and V is TRBV6-1; no firm D call. Germline CDR1 and CDR2: MNHNS and SASEGT. V was cut by 4 bases and J by 4 bases, with 8 bases left in between. The CDR3 loop spans 13 amino acids.

This rearrangement joins TRBV30 to TRBJ1-5; 7 nucleotides align to TRBD1. The germline gives CDR1 GTSNPN, CDR2 SVGIG (reference sequence). V shed 6 bases, J shed 2 bases, and the junction held 10 bases outside the gene matches. The CDR3 runs 15 residues. The DNA of the CDR3 is TGTGCCTGTGAGCAGGGGGGAGGCGGCAATCAGCCCCAGCATTTT. Its protein product is CACEQGGGGNQPQHF.

The chain employs TRBV2 and TRBJ2-4; 9 nucleotides align to TRBD2. The CDR3 spans 16 residues. V lost 8 bases to trimming and J lost 2 bases; unmatched junction nucleotides: 10. Germline V gene sequence: CDR1 SNHLY, CDR2 FYNNEI. The CDR3 nucleotides read TGTGCCAGCGCGGCGGGGGGGCCTTACTCCAAAAACATTCAGTACTTC. Its protein is CASAAGGPYSKNIQYF.

The rearrangement uses TRBV2 and TRBJ1-5; D call uncertain. In germline, CDR1 is SNHLY, CDR2 FYNNEI. The length of the CDR3 is 15 residues. V was cut by 4 bases and J by 2 bases, with 12 bases left in between. The CDR3 DNA follows: TGTGCCAGCAGTGCACCCGGGAACCGCAATCAGCCCCAGCATTTT. Translation gives CASSAPGNRNQPQHF.

V usage is TRBV5-6 and J usage is TRBJ2-3, with D unresolved. The length of the CDR3 is 12 residues. Trimming cost V 1 base and J 4 bases, with 4 bases left between them. The germline CDR1 and CDR2 sequences are SGHDT and YYEEEE. The CDR3, as DNA: TGTGCCAGCAGCTTGTCAGCAGATACGCAGTATTTT. Translation gives CASSLSADTQYF.

The chain employs TRBV6-5 and TRBJ1-1; TRBD1 might be the D (5 bases). Trimming stripped 2 bases from V and 2 bases from J, with 12 bases between. Looked up from germline, CDR1 is MNHEY and CDR2 is SVGAGI. The CDR3 is 15 residues long. CDR3 sequence (DNA): TGTGCCAGCAGTTACAGGGTCGGGGGAAACACTGAAGCTTTCTTT. Translated: CASSYRVGGNTEAFF.

This clone was observed a handful of times. The chain couples TRBV9 to TRBJ2-5, with a tentative D call TRBD2 (6 bases). Between the trimmed V and J ends, which lost 6 bases and 1 base, there was a span of 16 bases. The germline V gene has CDR1 SGDLS and CDR2 YYNGEE. The CDR3 is made up of 15 amino acids. The CDR3 DNA sequence: TGTGCCAGCACCCCTTTCGCCGGGGGCCAAGAGACCCAGTACTTC. As protein: CASTPFAGGQETQYF.

The chain couples TRBV18 to TRBJ2-1, with a tentative D call TRBD2 (6 bases). The V gene lost 2 bases and the J gene lost 1 base, with 6 bases spanning the gap. This CDR3 spans 14 amino acids. CDR1 and CDR2 (germline): KGHSH, LQKENI. Here the CDR3 DNA reads TGTGCCAGCTCACCAGGGGGGTCCTACAATGAGCAGTTCTTC. It specifies CASSPGGSYNEQFF.

The gene calls are TRBV2 and TRBJ2-7; D ambiguous. CDR3 size: 10 residues. The germline V and J ends were trimmed by 3 bases and 3 bases, with 0 bases remaining between them. Germline V lookup: CDR1 SNHLY, CDR2 FYNNEI. The CDR3 DNA is TGTGCCAGCAGTGACTACGAGCAGTACTTC. Translating it yields CASSDYEQYF.

The chain recombines TRBV5-1 with TRBJ1-3; unclear D gene. Germline CDR1 SGHRS, CDR2 YFSETQ. V lost 8 bases, J lost 6 bases, and 12 bases lay in between. The CDR3 runs 12 residues. The CDR3 loop reads CARTRTENTIYF. CDR3 coding DNA: TGCGCCAGGACAAGGACGGAAAACACCATATATTTT.

This chain uses TRBV7-9 with TRBJ2-1, with D perhaps matching TRBD1 or TRBD2 (5 bases each). Trimming took off 2 bases at V and 7 bases at J, with 21 bases between the two ends. This CDR3 contains 17 residues. Per the germline V gene, CDR1 is SEHNR and CDR2 is FQNEAQ (reference sequence). CDR3 DNA sequence: TGTGCCAGCAGCTTATACCAGGGAGCTCGTAGAGAAAATGAGCAGTTCTTC. It specifies CASSLYQGARRENEQFF.

V is TRBV5-1 and J is TRBJ2-1, with D maybe TRBD2 (5 bases). V lost 3 bases and J lost 7, with 20 bases in between. CDR1 is SGHRS, CDR2 YFSETQ, per germline. This CDR3 has 16 residues. In nucleotides, the CDR3 is TGCGCCAGCAGCTCGGAGGAGGTCCGAACGTGGAATGAGCAGTTCTTC. Translated: CASSSEEVRTWNEQFF.

The chain is built from TRBV9 and TRBJ2-7; D might be TRBD1 (6 bases). CDR1 SGDLS and CDR2 YYNGEE come from the germline V gene. V was pared by 3 bases and J by 1 base, with 20 bases between. This CDR3 has 17 residues. DNA for the CDR3: TGTGCCAGCAGCGCCCACAGGGAGTTGGGTAGTTCCTACGAGCAGTACTTC. It is translated as CASSAHRELGSSYEQYF.

The chain is built from TRBV4-2 and TRBJ2-7; 8 nucleotides agree with TRBD1. The V segment lost 1 base and the J segment 4 bases; nucleotides outside the gene matches: 9. Per germline, CDR1 LGHNA and CDR2 YNFKEQ. The CDR3 contains 16 residues. The CDR3 reads CASSQGSQGAVYEQYF. The CDR3 bases are TGTGCCAGCAGCCAAGGTTCCCAGGGGGCTGTTTACGAGCAGTACTTC.

This CDR3 is CASSQENLANEQFF. The CDR3 bases are TGTGCCAGCAGCCAAGAGAACCTCGCCAATGAGCAGTTCTTC. The J gene is TRBJ2-1, the V gene TRBV4-2; D unresolved. Trimming removed 0 bases at V and 6 bases at J, with 9 bases between. Germline CDR1 and CDR2: LGHNA and YNFKEQ. The CDR3 loop spans 14 amino acids.

This chain uses TRBV6-5 with TRBJ1-2; D remains ambiguous. Trimming removed 4 bases at V and 3 bases at J, with 12 bases between. This CDR3 contains 14 residues. CDR1 is MNHEY, CDR2 SVGAGI, per germline. The CDR3 coding sequence is TGTGCCAGCAGTTCCTCGATGTGGGACTATGGCTACACCTTC. Protein sequence: CASSSSMWDYGYTF.

V usage is TRBV6-6 and J usage is TRBJ2-3; D might be TRBD2 (6 bases). This CDR3 is 14 amino acids long. The germline V gene has CDR1 MNHNY and CDR2 SVGAGI (reference sequence). Trimming took off 5 bases at V and 0 bases at J, with 9 bases between the two ends. CDR3 residues: CASSQTSSTDTQYF. CDR3 DNA: TGTGCCAGCAGTCAGACTAGTAGCACAGATACGCAGTATTTT.

This chain joins TRBV6-4 and TRBJ2-2; TRBD1 matches at 11 bases. Germline V CDR1 and CDR2: MRHNA, SNTAGT. This CDR3 spans 18 amino acids. The J segment lost 1 base and the V segment lost 0 bases, leaving 4 bases of the junction unmatched. CDR3 protein: CASSDSSGTGGNTGELFF. In DNA form, the CDR3 reads TGTGCCAGCAGTGACTCGAGCGGGACAGGGGGGAACACCGGGGAGCTGTTTTTT.

The chain carries TRBV4-1 and TRBJ1-1; D is undetermined. Germline V gene data show CDR1 as MGHRA and CDR2 as YSYEKL. V lost 1 base, J lost 0 bases, and 24 bases lay in between. The CDR3 extends over 20 amino acids. CDR3: CASSQVGLIKGPNMNTEAFF. The CDR3 DNA follows: TGCGCCAGCAGCCAAGTAGGTTTAATAAAGGGCCCTAATATGAACACTGAAGCTTTCTTT.

The rearrangement joins TRBV18 to TRBJ1-1; D possibly corresponds to TRBD1 (5 bases). In germline, CDR1 is KGHSH, CDR2 LQKENI. There are 14 residues in the CDR3. The V end lost 3 bases, the J end lost 4 bases, and 12 bases lay between the germline ends. The CDR3 coding sequence is TGTGCCAGCTCACCTCCAGGGAAGGCCACTGAAGCTTTCTTT. It is translated as CASSPPGKATEAFF.

The chain uses TRBV9 and TRBJ2-5; a possible D gene is TRBD2 (7 bases). The DNA end lines up better with TRBJ2-7; the J call may be wrong. CDR1 is SGDLS, CDR2 YYNGEE, per germline. This CDR3 is built from 15 residues. The CDR3 nucleotides read TGTGCCAGCAGCGTAGGTGCGGGGGCCTCCTACGAGCAGTACTTC. Its translation is CASSVGAGASYEQYF.

J is TRBJ2-1 and V is TRBV5-1; the D gene could be TRBD1 or TRBD2 (5 bases each). Germline loops: CDR1 SGHRS, CDR2 YFSETQ. V lost 4 bases, J lost 6 bases, and 8 bases lay in between. The CDR3 runs 12 residues. CDR3 DNA: TGCGCCAGCAGCAGGGACGGCAATGAGCAGTTCTTC. This codes for CASSRDGNEQFF.

This rearrangement joins TRBV18 to TRBJ1-2; the match to TRBD1 covers 9 bases. Unmatched junction bases numbered 12, after V lost 6 bases and J lost 7 bases. Germline CDR1 and CDR2: KGHSH and LQKENI. This CDR3 has 15 residues. For the CDR3, the DNA is TGTGCCAGCTCCGAACGGACAGGGGCAGGTAGTGGCTACACCTTC. This encodes CASSERTGAGSGYTF.

The J gene is TRBJ2-1, the V gene TRBV4-1; a weak D match, TRBD2 (7 bases). The V and J ends lost 8 bases and 9 bases respectively, with 11 bases between them. In germline, CDR1 is MGHRA, CDR2 YSYEKL. The CDR3 sequence is 11 residues long. Here the CDR3 DNA reads TGCGCCAGCTGGGGGGGCTTTGAGCAGTTCTTC. It codes for CASWGGFEQFF.